This TCR beta chain is drawn from a study of cytomegalovirus exposure and HLA in healthy donors (dated by TCRdb to about 2017). Turning to the overall study: An earlier analysis of some 600 of the donors reported 276 Gb of sequence data and 117 million unique TCR beta sequences obtained from some 170 million T cells. To decide whether each TCR beta V gene segment behaved as functional or pseudogenic, an earlier analysis of 587 of the donors relied on high-throughput TCR beta sequencing. The genetic ancestry cluster associated with self-reported Caucasian donors included over 80% of the 300 to 400 genotyped donors. Class I and class II HLA loci were covered by the typing at four-digit resolution. High-throughput TCR immunosequencing, statistical association of individual TCRs with disease status, and machine learning were combined to predict cytomegalovirus infection status. Five DR-DQ haplotypes were handled as single units for association and clustering because linkage in the cohort was strong. Rather than drawing on any new phenotypic data, the later analysis identified candidate immune exposures from TCR beta sequences and the way those sequences occurred across donors. Among about 410 genotyped donors of the cohort, an average of approximately 240,000 unique TCR beta nucleotide sequences was sequenced per donor, of which roughly 17% were non-productive. The study profiled the T cell repertoires of fewer than 850 subjects by immunosequencing and related them to cytomegalovirus serostatus. All discovery cohort repertoires had been generated using a single sequencing platform. In a later analysis, previously published TCR beta repertoires from about 670 donors were re-analyzed and high-resolution HLA genotyping was added so that TCR occurrence patterns could be studied. A separate validation cohort of roughly 130 different subjects was used in addition to the 666-subject first cohort. Donor age, sex, ethnicity and CMV serostatus were collected together with the repertoire data. Typing coverage varied by locus: 629-630 donors for A, B, C, DRB1 and DQB1; around 560 for DQA1; around 570 for DPA1; roughly 450 for DPB1. The study aimed to test whether signatures of past pathogen exposure could be identified by cataloging public T cell receptors. Around 330 gigabases of sequencing data and around 80 million unique TCR sequences made up an early release that covered around 640 HLA-typed donors. A later genetic analysis took genome-wide SNP genotypes for about 55% of the 666 donors and used that subset as a discovery cohort.

Turning to this clone: Its antigen remains unidentified. Base qualities are not recorded, but no much larger clone differs from it by a single base.

Library prep was done by the immunoSEQ multiplex PCR assay. For the multiplex PCR, a mixture combining 60 forward primers for TCR Vbeta segments and 13 reverse primers for TCR Jbeta segments was used. The CDR3 region of rearranged TCR beta genes was amplified from genomic DNA by a multiplex PCR assay. On the Illumina HiSeq System, the amplified TCR beta libraries were sequenced as 87-base-pair reads. Processing in the source paper ran as follows. A later analysis counted about 80 million unique TCR beta chains across the approximately 700 repertoires, and roughly 11 million of these chains were shared by at least two donors. To remove PCR and sequencing errors, raw reads were error-corrected and collapsed into unique sequences using a nearest-neighbor algorithm that merged closely related sequences. Alignment of CDR3 sequences to IMGT reference sequences was used to assign V, D and J gene segments. For a sequence to be retained, a match of at least six nucleotides to both a V gene segment and a J gene segment was required. Rearrangements were classified as productive when the CDR3 lacked stop codons and remained in frame with V and J, and all other rearrangements were classified as non-productive. Following IMGT convention, CDR3 was defined as the stretch from the second conserved V-encoded cysteine to the conserved J-encoded phenylalanine. Sequences without an unambiguous match to a single V gene segment were excluded from the earlier analysis of several hundred of the donors. An earlier analysis of just under 600 of the donors called V segments functional above 56.7% productive rearrangements and segregating when the between-donor standard deviation exceeded 5%. A statistical classification framework was developed to diagnose cytomegalovirus status using the catalog of TCR beta chain sequences. V and J gene assignment, in a later analysis, came from comparing TCR nucleotide sequences with IMGT/GENE-DB human TR gene sequences. The TCRdist pipeline was used in a later analysis to assign CDR3 sequences and most-parsimonious VDJ recombination scenarios. A later analysis defined each TCR beta chain by its CDR3 amino acid sequence plus V-gene family, and excluded reads lacking a unique V-gene family. In a later analysis, nearly 600 highly shared, low-generation-probability nucleotide sequences were removed to address suspected cross-contamination and a sequencing artifact. In a later analysis, a clonal expansion index was calculated for each public chain from normalized within-repertoire ranks of inferred template counts. A later analysis computed generation probabilities with a VDJ recombination model fitted to out-of-frame rearrangements, and checked the results against IGoR. In a later analysis, TCR-TCR, TCR-HLA and TCR-CMV co-occurrence was scored with hypergeometric tests, and a repertoire-size bias correction was applied to TCR pairs. A later analysis estimated false discovery rates by permuting HLA or CMV assignments 20 times. In a later analysis, co-occurring TCRs were grouped with DBSCAN, and TCRdist sequence similarity was added when clustering was performed within HLA-allele-positive subsets. Co-occurrence clustering excluded repertoires with fewer than 30,000 or more than 120,000 public chains, plus five with anomalous nucleotide sharing. TCRdb stores this immuneACCESS table with in-frame sequences only. Part of the clones is absent; in the studies checked, under half of the shortfall reflects unresolved V genes, and no reason is known for the rest. V, J and clone size are taken as reported in that table, and D and trimming were inferred from the DNA itself. Across this sample there are 95,000 to 150,000 clones, with approximately 79% seen only once. Around 2.2% of the sample belongs to the ten largest clones.

The cohort was made up of about 670 healthy bone marrow donors. At the time of sampling, every cohort member was nominally healthy, though immune exposures that went unrecorded were likely present. The donor was CMV seronegative and was included in the group of about 350 seronegative cohort members. Every donor gave a peripheral blood sample, and the peripheral blood mononuclear cells from that sample were used for TCR beta sequencing. The Qiagen DNeasy Blood Extraction Kit was used to extract genomic DNA from the blood cell samples. The study at large found these results: The sequencing pipeline was judged likely to have produced a cluster of highly shared sequence variants as a technical artifact. Roughly uniform sequencing depth across donors was assumed in presence/absence analyses, although this assumption may not hold. In a later analysis, HLA-associated TCR beta chains were found to be more clonally expanded and to have lower generation probabilities than equally common non-associated chains. It was suggested by the authors that the approach could potentially be generalized to other disease states and immunological phenotypes. A further reported finding was that TCR beta sequences accurately predicted the HLA-A and HLA-B alleles for most subjects in the first cohort. Several of the top co-occurrence clusters appeared to be linked to parvovirus B19, influenza, CMV and Epstein-Barr virus, according to a later analysis. Three of the identified cytomegalovirus-associated TCR beta chains were confirmed in vitro to be specific for cytomegalovirus antigens. When HLA alleles, especially DR and DQ, strongly co-occurred, attributing TCR associations to individual alleles was difficult. Most CMV-associated TCR beta chains appeared to be HLA-restricted in a later analysis, and the HLA associations seemed to be driven largely by CMV exposure. In a later analysis, the rate of TCR association differed among HLA loci, with DRB1 alleles having the most associated TCRs and HLA-C alleles having the fewest. Linkage disequilibrium might explain the correlated functional status among segregating V segments, but an unknown experimental factor could not be ruled out. Across donors, most TCR sequences were observed very rarely, whereas some public TCRs were present in many individuals. A later genetic analysis associated a missense DCLRE1C variant with V-gene and J-gene trimming of TCR beta chains, and an independent cohort replicated the association. A later analysis associated 17,000 or so TCR beta sequences with specific HLA alleles at a false discovery rate of 0.05. In a later genetic analysis, fewer N-insertions in productive TCRs were reported among donors in an Asian-associated ancestry cluster than the approximately 710-donor mean. Because HLA typing was unavailable for some donors at each locus, only the typed subset was used in association tests. CMV serostatus was the only immune exposure information available for the cohort. In this cohort, only TCR beta chains were sequenced, and detectable features were limited by the absence of alpha or paired-chain data. The classifier was reported to diagnose cytomegalovirus status with high specificity and sensitivity in both the original and validation cohorts. Broadly in line with IMGT annotations, most TCR beta V segments showed up in productive rearrangements about 87% or about 30% of the time in an earlier analysis of approximately 640 of the donors. In the study, approximately 160 TCR beta chains were listed as associated with cytomegalovirus. Because counts were too low, some 17 rarely observed V segments, including chromosome 9 orphons, were left out of the earlier analysis of a few hundred of the donors.

This receptor was identified in a young man in good health and CMV-seronegative. Sequencing was carried out using PBMCs.

For the CDR3, the sequence is CASSLVADTQYF. The nucleotides read TGTGCCAGCAGCTTAGTCGCAGATACGCAGTATTTT. The chain links TRBV11-2 with TRBJ2-3; no D gene is confidently identified. V loses 1 base of germline sequence and J loses 4 bases, and the interval between the two ends is 3 bases. Including the terminal cysteine and phenylalanine, the CDR3 comprises 12 residues. Left in the record is the CDR3 DNA by itself, 36 bases read in frame from the first base. CDR1 and CDR2, per the germline V gene, are SGHAT and FQNNGV.